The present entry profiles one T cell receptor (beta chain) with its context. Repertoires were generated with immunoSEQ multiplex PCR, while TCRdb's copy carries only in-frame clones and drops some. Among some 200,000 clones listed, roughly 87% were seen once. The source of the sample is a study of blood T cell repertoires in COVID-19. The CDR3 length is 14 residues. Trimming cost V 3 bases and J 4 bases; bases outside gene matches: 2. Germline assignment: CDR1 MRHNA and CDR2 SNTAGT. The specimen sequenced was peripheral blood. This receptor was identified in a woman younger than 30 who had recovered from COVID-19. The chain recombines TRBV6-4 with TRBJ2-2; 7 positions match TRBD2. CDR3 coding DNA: TGTGCCAGCAGTGAAGCGGGATCCACCGGGGAGCTGTTTTTT. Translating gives CASSEAGSTGELFF.